Listed here are 7 T cell receptor beta chains from one sample, sequenced in a study of T-cell memory formation after mild COVID-19. Using its own MiXCR run on the 5' RACE reads, TCRdb lists one record per CDR3 protein. The top ten hold around 8.4% of the sample, which has hundreds of thousands of distinct CDR3 sequences, roughly a fifth seen once. The source material was PBMCs or a T cell subset sorted from them (not recorded which). The receptors come from an adult woman who had mild COVID-19 (a few samples of this study predate the infection). Cell type and time point are not known.

This clonotype came up many times. The V gene is TRBV2, the J gene TRBJ2-3, with TRBD2 matching 7 bases. Losses at the gene ends were 6 bases for V and 1 base for J; bases not matched to a gene: 4. CDR3 length equals 14 residues. Per the germline V gene, CDR1 is SNHLY and CDR2 is FYNNEI. CDR3 protein: CASSDRGGTDTQYF. The CDR3 nucleotides are TGTGCCAGCAGCGACCGGGGGGGCACAGATACGCAGTATTTT.

The table lists this clonotype with a few counts. V is TRBV6-6 and J is TRBJ1-3, with D hard to call. Germline V gene lookup returns CDR1 MNHNY and CDR2 SVGAGI (reference sequence). Trimming removed 4 bases from V and 0 bases from J, with 10 bases in between. The CDR3 has 15 residues. CDR3 sequence (DNA): TGTGCCAGCAGTTTCCCAGGCAGCTCTGGAAACACCATATATTTT. It yields the protein CASSFPGSSGNTIYF.

This clonotype was observed a few times. The chain recombines TRBV12-3 or TRBV12-4 with TRBJ2-2; the D gene is possibly TRBD2 (6 bases). V lost 7 bases to trimming and J lost 1 base, with 16 bases between them. This CDR3 contains 16 residues. DNA for the CDR3: TGTGCCAGCACCCCCCTTAGCGGACAGAACACCGGGGAGCTGTTTTTT. Residues: CASTPLSGQNTGELFF.

The gene calls are TRBV7-2 and TRBJ2-1; a possible D gene is TRBD2 (6 bases). Trimming removed 1 base at V and 5 bases at J, with 15 bases between. Per the germline V gene, CDR1 is SGHTA and CDR2 is FQGNSA. The CDR3 is made up of 16 amino acids. The CDR3 nucleotides read TGTGCCAGCAGCTTAGAGGTGATGCGGACTAACAATGAGCAGTTCTTC. Its protein is CASSLEVMRTNNEQFF.

The CDR3, as DNA: TGTGCCAGCAGCTCCGGACAGCAGTCCTACGAGCAGTACTTC. This encodes CASSSGQQSYEQYF. The chain uses TRBV11-3 and TRBJ2-7; maybe TRBD1 (6 bases). Germline values: CDR1 SGHNT, CDR2 YENEEA. V lost 4 bases, J lost 1 base, and 11 bases lay in between. The CDR3 totals 14 residues.

This clonotype showed up just a few times. The rearrangement links TRBV4-2 to TRBJ2-7, with D maybe TRBD2 (7 bases). The CDR3 is made up of 17 amino acids. The germline CDR1 and CDR2 sequences are LGHNA and YNFKEQ. V was clipped by 6 bases and J by 2 bases, with 23 bases between them. CDR3 nucleotide sequence: TGTGCCAGCAGTCCGGGGGGCGCGGGGGTAGGGGCCTACGAGCAGTACTTC. It translates to CASSPGGAGVGAYEQYF.

This clonotype was counted between two and nine times. The rearrangement uses TRBV3-1 and TRBJ2-7; maybe TRBD2 (5 bases). The CDR3 totals 16 residues. V was clipped by 0 bases and J by 0 bases, with 12 bases between them. Germline lookup yields CDR1 LGHDT and CDR2 YNNKEL (reference sequence). The CDR3 nucleotides are TGTGCCAGCAGCCAAGAGTCGAGGGTACCCTCCTACGAGCAGTACTTC. Residues: CASSQESRVPSYEQYF.